A selection of T cell receptor beta chains follows, all from one sample in a study of T-cell reconstitution after alpha-beta-depleted transplantation in children. Via MiXCR, TCRdb re-called the PCR reads, giving one row per CDR3 protein. Among about 610,000 distinct CDR3 sequences, more than 9% were seen once, and the ten largest hold less than 5%. The source material was PBMCs from the stem cell graft donor, sampled from the stem cell graft. The origin of the receptors is a human donor who donated a stem cell graft to a child with acute myeloid leukemia. Each CDR3 is given with its conserved first and last residue. Each record gives: D gene, clone size, V gene, J gene, CDR3 length, CDR3 protein, CDR3 DNA. A D gene is named only where the DNA matches it firmly. The size field is filled for only some rows; it gives once, few, many or a size class.

D: NA
size: few
V: TRBV7-9
J: TRBJ1-1
length: 14
CDR3: CASSSVAGDTEAFF
DNA: TGTGCCAGCAGCTCCGTCGCAGGGGACACTGAAGCTTTCTTT

D: NA
size: many
V: TRBV21-1
J: TRBJ2-3
length: 14
CDR3: CASRQTSGGDTQYF
DNA: TGTGCCAGTAGACAGACTAGCGGGGGAGATACGCAGTATTTT

D: TRBD2
size: few
V: TRBV7-3
J: TRBJ2-1
length: 14
CDR3: CASRGTGLDSEQFF
DNA: TGTGCCAGCAGGGGGACGGGACTAGATAGTGAGCAGTTCTTC

D: NA
size: NA
V: TRBV14
J: TRBJ1-4
length: 15
CDR3: CASSLMGGAGEKLFF
DNA: TGTGCCAGCAGCCTCATGGGCGGGGCTGGTGAAAAACTGTTTTTT

D: TRBD1
size: few
V: TRBV27
J: TRBJ2-5
length: 14
CDR3: CASGQGATKETQYF
DNA: TGTGCCAGCGGACAGGGGGCAACGAAAGAGACCCAGTACTTC

D: NA
size: many
V: TRBV7-8
J: TRBJ2-2
length: 17
CDR3: CASSLVEPGENTGELFF
DNA: TGTGCCAGCAGCTTAGTGGAGCCAGGGGAGAACACCGGGGAGCTGTTTTTT

D: NA
size: few
V: TRBV7-3
J: TRBJ2-7
length: 12
CDR3: CASSLIAGEQYF
DNA: TGTGCCAGCAGCTTAATAGCTGGCGAGCAGTACTTC

D: TRBD2
size: many
V: TRBV20-1
J: TRBJ2-3
length: 16
CDR3: CSARVASGRKSDTQYF
DNA: TGCAGTGCTAGAGTCGCCAGCGGGAGGAAGTCAGATACGCAGTATTTT

D: TRBD1
size: few
V: TRBV6-1
J: TRBJ2-1
length: 19
CDR3: CASSVTPGQGSHSYNEQFF
DNA: TGTGCCAGCAGTGTCACCCCGGGACAGGGGTCGCACTCCTACAATGAGCAGTTCTTC

D: NA
size: many
V: TRBV7-3
J: TRBJ2-1
length: 13
CDR3: CASSIRGGIEQFF
DNA: TGTGCCAGCAGCATCAGGGGGGGGATTGAGCAGTTCTTC

D: NA
size: few
V: TRBV12-3/TRBV12-4
J: TRBJ2-1
length: 13
CDR3: CAGRGDGDNEQFF
DNA: TGTGCCGGACGGGGAGACGGTGACAATGAGCAGTTCTTC

D: TRBD2
size: few
V: TRBV7-2
J: TRBJ2-7
length: 13
CDR3: CASSSLASYEQYF
DNA: TGTGCCAGCAGCTCACTAGCGAGCTACGAGCAGTACTTC

D: TRBD2
size: NA
V: TRBV7-9
J: TRBJ2-1
length: 12
CDR3: CASSLIGLAEFF
DNA: TGTGCCAGCAGCTTAATAGGACTAGCAGAGTTCTTC

D: TRBD1
size: few
V: TRBV3-1
J: TRBJ1-1
length: 14
CDR3: CASSPYRGHTEAFF
DNA: TGTGCCAGCAGCCCCTACAGGGGGCACACTGAAGCTTTCTTT

D: NA
size: few
V: TRBV5-1
J: TRBJ2-7
length: 16
CDR3: CASSLSPDSTTYEQYF
DNA: TGCGCCAGCAGCCTCTCGCCGGACTCAACTACCTACGAGCAGTACTTC

D: TRBD2
size: many
V: TRBV20-1
J: TRBJ2-1
length: 13
CDR3: CSAAGGRVNEQFF
DNA: TGCAGTGCTGCGGGCGGGAGGGTCAATGAGCAGTTCTTC

D: TRBD2
size: NA
V: TRBV20-1
J: TRBJ2-3
length: 15
CDR3: CSALRGLKSTDTQYF
DNA: TGCAGTGCTCTTCGGGGACTAAAAAGCACAGATACGCAGTATTTT

D: NA
size: few
V: TRBV6-2/TRBV6-3
J: TRBJ1-1
length: 15
CDR3: CAIKRAIQMNTEAFF
DNA: TGTGCCATTAAGCGGGCCATTCAAATGAACACTGAAGCTTTCTTT

D: TRBD2
size: many
V: TRBV6-5
J: TRBJ2-7
length: 14
CDR3: CASSAGTSGSEQYF
DNA: TGTGCCAGCAGCGCCGGGACTAGCGGTTCCGAGCAGTACTTC

D: TRBD2
size: NA
V: TRBV30
J: TRBJ2-7
length: 14
CDR3: CAWSRGSGSDEQYF
DNA: TGTGCCTGGAGTAGGGGTAGCGGGAGCGACGAGCAGTACTTC

D: TRBD2
size: many
V: TRBV6-5
J: TRBJ2-1
length: 17
CDR3: CASSRTSGTGSYNEQFF
DNA: TGTGCCAGCAGTCGGACTAGCGGGACCGGGTCCTACAATGAGCAGTTCTTC

D: NA
size: many
V: TRBV6-1
J: TRBJ2-2
length: 15
CDR3: CASSEIGGATGELFF
DNA: TGTGCCAGCAGTGAAATCGGGGGAGCCACCGGGGAGCTGTTTTTT

D: NA
size: NA
V: TRBV3-1
J: TRBJ2-2
length: 15
CDR3: CASSQDIGPTGELFF
DNA: TGTGCCAGCAGCCAAGATATCGGGCCGACCGGGGAGCTGTTTTTT

D: NA
size: NA
V: TRBV28
J: TRBJ2-7
length: 14
CDR3: CASSLPGYSYEQYF
DNA: TGTGCCAGCAGTTTACCAGGGTACTCCTACGAGCAGTACTTC

D: NA
size: NA
V: TRBV4-2
J: TRBJ2-2
length: 14
CDR3: CASSQETGPGELFF
DNA: TGTGCCAGCAGCCAAGAGACGGGCCCCGGGGAGCTGTTTTTT

D: NA
size: many
V: TRBV20-1
J: TRBJ2-1
length: 15
CDR3: CSARPGRSSYNEQFF
DNA: TGCAGTGCTCGACCTGGGCGGAGCTCCTACAATGAGCAGTTCTTC

D: TRBD1
size: NA
V: TRBV6-1
J: TRBJ1-6
length: 15
CDR3: CASSVQGTVNSPLHF
DNA: TGTGCCAGCAGTGTACAGGGGACAGTCAATTCACCCCTCCACTTT

D: TRBD1
size: few
V: TRBV12-5
J: TRBJ2-3
length: 15
CDR3: CASGFPGQAVDTQYF
DNA: TGTGCTAGTGGTTTTCCGGGACAGGCCGTAGATACGCAGTATTTT

D: TRBD1
size: few
V: TRBV20-1
J: TRBJ1-3
length: 15
CDR3: CSARGDRGRGNTIYF
DNA: TGCAGTGCTAGAGGGGACAGGGGACGGGGAAACACCATATATTTT

D: TRBD2
size: many
V: TRBV7-2
J: TRBJ2-3
length: 16
CDR3: CASSWKAGVGADTQYF
DNA: TGTGCCAGCAGCTGGAAGGCGGGAGTTGGGGCAGATACGCAGTATTTT

D: NA
size: NA
V: TRBV6-5
J: TRBJ1-2
length: 16
CDR3: CASSYSPAEGNYGYTF
DNA: TGTGCCAGCAGTTACTCTCCGGCAGAGGGGAACTATGGCTACACCTTC

D: NA
size: few
V: TRBV7-2
J: TRBJ1-5
length: 16
CDR3: CASSTGTPLSNQPQHF
DNA: TGTGCCAGCAGCACCGGGACACCTCTTAGCAATCAGCCCCAGCATTTT

D: NA
size: many
V: TRBV6-2/TRBV6-3
J: TRBJ2-5
length: 12
CDR3: CASRNTQETQYF
DNA: TGTGCCAGCAGGAACACGCAAGAGACCCAGTACTTC

D: NA
size: few
V: TRBV6-2/TRBV6-3
J: TRBJ2-1
length: 15
CDR3: CASSWGGRVYNEQFF
DNA: TGTGCCAGCAGTTGGGGCGGGCGGGTTTACAATGAGCAGTTCTTC

D: NA
size: many
V: TRBV5-5
J: TRBJ2-5
length: 14
CDR3: CASSSGPHQETQYF
DNA: TGTGCCAGCAGCTCGGGACCGCACCAAGAGACCCAGTACTTC

D: NA
size: NA
V: TRBV7-9
J: TRBJ2-3
length: 12
CDR3: CASTSSIDTQYF
DNA: TGTGCCAGTACGAGCTCGATAGATACGCAGTATTTT

D: NA
size: many
V: TRBV6-5
J: TRBJ2-3
length: 14
CDR3: CASSYSDTTDTQYF
DNA: TGTGCCAGCAGTTACTCCGACACCACAGATACGCAGTATTTT

D: TRBD2
size: NA
V: TRBV5-1
J: TRBJ2-1
length: 19
CDR3: CASTLRGTSGPSSYNEQFF
DNA: TGCGCCAGCACCCTGAGGGGGACTAGCGGGCCGAGCTCCTACAATGAGCAGTTCTTC

D: TRBD2
size: many
V: TRBV7-3
J: TRBJ2-1
length: 15
CDR3: CASSFGLAGGDEQFF
DNA: TGTGCCAGCAGCTTTGGACTAGCGGGAGGCGATGAGCAGTTCTTC

D: NA
size: NA
V: TRBV5-1
J: TRBJ2-5
length: 14
CDR3: CASSSGTLGETQYF
DNA: TGCGCCAGCAGCTCCGGGACTTTAGGAGAGACCCAGTACTTC

D: TRBD1
size: many
V: TRBV12-3/TRBV12-4
J: TRBJ1-6
length: 14
CDR3: CASSLGAGGSPLHF
DNA: TGTGCCAGCAGTTTGGGGGCAGGGGGTTCACCCCTCCACTTT

D: TRBD1
size: few
V: TRBV7-2
J: TRBJ2-5
length: 16
CDR3: CASSRPTGGSPETQYF
DNA: TGTGCCAGCAGCCGCCCGACAGGGGGATCCCCAGAGACCCAGTACTTC